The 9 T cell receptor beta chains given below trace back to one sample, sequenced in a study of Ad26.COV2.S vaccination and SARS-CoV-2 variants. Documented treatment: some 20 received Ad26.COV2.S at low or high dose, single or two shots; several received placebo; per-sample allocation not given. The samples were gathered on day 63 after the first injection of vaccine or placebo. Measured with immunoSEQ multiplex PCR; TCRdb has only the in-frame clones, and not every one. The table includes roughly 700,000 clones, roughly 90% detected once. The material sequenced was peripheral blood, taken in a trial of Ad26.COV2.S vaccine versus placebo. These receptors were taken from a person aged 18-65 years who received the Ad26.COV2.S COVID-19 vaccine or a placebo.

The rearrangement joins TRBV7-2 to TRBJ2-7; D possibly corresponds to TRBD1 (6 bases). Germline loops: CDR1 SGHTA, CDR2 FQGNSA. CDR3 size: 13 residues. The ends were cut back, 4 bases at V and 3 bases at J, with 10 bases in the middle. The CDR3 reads CASSSQGGYEQYF. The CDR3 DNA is TGTGCCAGCAGCTCACAGGGCGGCTACGAGCAGTACTTC.

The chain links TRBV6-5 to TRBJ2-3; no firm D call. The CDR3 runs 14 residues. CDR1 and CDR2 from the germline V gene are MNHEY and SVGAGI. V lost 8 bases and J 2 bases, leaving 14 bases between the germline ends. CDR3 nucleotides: TGTGCCAGCGGGCTTTTTACGACCACAGATACGCAGTATTTT. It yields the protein CASGLFTTTDTQYF.

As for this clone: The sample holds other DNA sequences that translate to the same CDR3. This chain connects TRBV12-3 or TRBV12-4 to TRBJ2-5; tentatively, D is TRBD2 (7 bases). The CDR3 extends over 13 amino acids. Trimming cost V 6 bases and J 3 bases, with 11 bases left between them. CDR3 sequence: CASSRGGKETQYF. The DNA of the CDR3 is TGTGCCAGCAGCCGCGGGGGCAAAGAGACCCAGTACTTC.

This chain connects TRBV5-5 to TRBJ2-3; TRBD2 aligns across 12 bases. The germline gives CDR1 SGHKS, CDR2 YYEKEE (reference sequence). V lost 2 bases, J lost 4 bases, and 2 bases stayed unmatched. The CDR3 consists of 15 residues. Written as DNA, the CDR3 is TGTGCCAGCAGCTTACTAGCGGGGGGAGCAGATACGCAGTATTTT. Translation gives CASSLLAGGADTQYF.

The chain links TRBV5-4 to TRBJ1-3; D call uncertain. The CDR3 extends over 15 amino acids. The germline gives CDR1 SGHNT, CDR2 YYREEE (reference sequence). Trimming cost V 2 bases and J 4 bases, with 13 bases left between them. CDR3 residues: CASSFGQAQGNTIYF. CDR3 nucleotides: TGTGCCAGCAGCTTCGGTCAGGCCCAGGGAAACACCATATATTTT.

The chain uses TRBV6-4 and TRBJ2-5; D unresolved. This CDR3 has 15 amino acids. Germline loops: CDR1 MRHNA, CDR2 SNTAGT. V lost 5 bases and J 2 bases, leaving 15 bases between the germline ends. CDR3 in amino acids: CASSPSSSRQETQYF. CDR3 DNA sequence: TGTGCCAGCAGTCCGTCGTCATCCCGTCAAGAGACCCAGTACTTC.

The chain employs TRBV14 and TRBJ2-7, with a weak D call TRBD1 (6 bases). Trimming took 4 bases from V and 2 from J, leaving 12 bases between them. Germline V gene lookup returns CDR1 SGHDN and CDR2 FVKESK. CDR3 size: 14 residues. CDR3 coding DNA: TGTGCCAGCAGCCCGGGACAAGGTCCCTACGAGCAGTACTTC. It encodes CASSPGQGPYEQYF.

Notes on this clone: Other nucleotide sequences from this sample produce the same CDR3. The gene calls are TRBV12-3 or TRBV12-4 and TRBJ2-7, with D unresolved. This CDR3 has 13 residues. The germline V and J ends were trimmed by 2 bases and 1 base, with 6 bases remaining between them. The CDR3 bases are TGTGCCAGCAGTTTAAGGAGATCCTACGAGCAGTACTTC. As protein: CASSLRRSYEQYF.

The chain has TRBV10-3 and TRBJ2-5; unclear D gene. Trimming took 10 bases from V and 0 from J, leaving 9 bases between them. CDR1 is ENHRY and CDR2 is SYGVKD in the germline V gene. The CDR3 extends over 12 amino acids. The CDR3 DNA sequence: TGTGCCAGTGGGCTGAACCAAGAGACCCAGTACTTC. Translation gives CASGLNQETQYF.